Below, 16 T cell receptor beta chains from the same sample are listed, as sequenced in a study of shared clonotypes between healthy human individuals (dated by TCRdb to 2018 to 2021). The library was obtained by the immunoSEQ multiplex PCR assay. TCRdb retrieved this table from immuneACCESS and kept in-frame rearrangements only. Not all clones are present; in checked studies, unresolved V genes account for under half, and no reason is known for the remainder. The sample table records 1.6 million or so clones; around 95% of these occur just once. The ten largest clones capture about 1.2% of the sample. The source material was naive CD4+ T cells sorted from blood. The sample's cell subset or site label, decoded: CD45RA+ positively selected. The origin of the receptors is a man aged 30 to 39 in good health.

CDR3 coding DNA: TGCGCCAGCAGCACAACCGGGACAGAGAACACTGAAGCTTTCTTT. This sequence encodes CASSTTGTENTEAFF. V usage is TRBV5-1 and J usage is TRBJ1-1, with TRBD1 matching over 7 bases. CDR1 SGHRS and CDR2 YFSETQ come from the germline V gene. V dropped 4 bases and J dropped 1; count of bases not matched to a gene: 7. This CDR3 region has 15 residues.

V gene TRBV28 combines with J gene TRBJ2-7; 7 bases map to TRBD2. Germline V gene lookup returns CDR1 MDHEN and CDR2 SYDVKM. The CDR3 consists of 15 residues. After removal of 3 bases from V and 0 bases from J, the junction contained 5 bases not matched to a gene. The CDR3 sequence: CASSFPSGFSYEQYF. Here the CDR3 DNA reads TGTGCCAGCAGTTTCCCTAGCGGTTTCTCCTACGAGCAGTACTTC.

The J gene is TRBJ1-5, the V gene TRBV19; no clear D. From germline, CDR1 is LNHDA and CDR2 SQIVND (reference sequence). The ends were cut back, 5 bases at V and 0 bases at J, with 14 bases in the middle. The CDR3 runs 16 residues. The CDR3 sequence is CASSPRTVDSNQPQHF. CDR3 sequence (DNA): TGTGCCAGTAGTCCCCGGACGGTAGATAGCAATCAGCCCCAGCATTTT.

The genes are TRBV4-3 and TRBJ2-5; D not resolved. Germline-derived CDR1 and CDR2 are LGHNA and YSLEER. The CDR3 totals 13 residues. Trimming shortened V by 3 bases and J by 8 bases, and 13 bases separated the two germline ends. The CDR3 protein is CASSQIPWGTQYF. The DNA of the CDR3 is TGCGCCAGCAGCCAGATCCCCTGGGGAACCCAGTACTTC.

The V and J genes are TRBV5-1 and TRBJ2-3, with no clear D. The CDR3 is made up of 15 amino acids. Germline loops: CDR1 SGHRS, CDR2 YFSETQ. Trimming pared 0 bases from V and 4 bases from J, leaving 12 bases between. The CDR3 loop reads CASSLAPFWADTQYF. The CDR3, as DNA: TGCGCCAGCAGCTTGGCCCCCTTTTGGGCAGATACGCAGTATTTT.

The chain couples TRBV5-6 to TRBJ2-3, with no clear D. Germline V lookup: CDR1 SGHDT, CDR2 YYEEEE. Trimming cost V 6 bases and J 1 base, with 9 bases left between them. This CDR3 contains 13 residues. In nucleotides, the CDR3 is TGTGCCAGCATCCTAGGAGGCACAGATACGCAGTATTTT. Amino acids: CASILGGTDTQYF.

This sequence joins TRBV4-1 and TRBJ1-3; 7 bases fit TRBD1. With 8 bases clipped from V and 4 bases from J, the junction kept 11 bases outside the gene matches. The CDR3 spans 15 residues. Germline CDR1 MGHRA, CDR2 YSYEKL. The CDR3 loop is CASRTEGASGNTIYF. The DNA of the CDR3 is TGCGCCAGCCGTACGGAGGGGGCGTCCGGAAACACCATATATTTT.

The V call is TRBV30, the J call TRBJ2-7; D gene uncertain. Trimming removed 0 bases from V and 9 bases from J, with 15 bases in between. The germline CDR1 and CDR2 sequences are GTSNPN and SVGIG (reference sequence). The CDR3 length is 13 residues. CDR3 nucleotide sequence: TGTGCCTGGAGTGTAGTGTTCGGGTTCGGGCAGTACTTC. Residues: CAWSVVFGFGQYF. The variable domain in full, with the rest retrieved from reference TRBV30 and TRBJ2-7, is SQTIHQWPATLVQPVGSPLSLECTVEGTSNPNLYWYRQAAGRGLQLLFYSVGIGQISSEVPQNLSASRPQDRQFILSSKKLLLSDSGFYLCAWSVVFGFGQYFGPGTRLTVT.

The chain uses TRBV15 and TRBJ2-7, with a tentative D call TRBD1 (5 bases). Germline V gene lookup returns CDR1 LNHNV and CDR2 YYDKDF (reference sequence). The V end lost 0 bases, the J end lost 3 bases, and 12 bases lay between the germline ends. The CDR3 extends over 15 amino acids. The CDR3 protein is CATSRDRSGRYEQYF. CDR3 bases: TGTGCCACCAGCAGAGATAGGTCAGGGCGCTACGAGCAGTACTTC.

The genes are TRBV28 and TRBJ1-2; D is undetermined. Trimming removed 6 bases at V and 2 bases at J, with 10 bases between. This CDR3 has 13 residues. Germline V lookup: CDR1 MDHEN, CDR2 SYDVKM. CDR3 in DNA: TGTGCCAGCAGGGAGGAGAGGAACTATGGCTACACCTTC. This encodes CASREERNYGYTF.

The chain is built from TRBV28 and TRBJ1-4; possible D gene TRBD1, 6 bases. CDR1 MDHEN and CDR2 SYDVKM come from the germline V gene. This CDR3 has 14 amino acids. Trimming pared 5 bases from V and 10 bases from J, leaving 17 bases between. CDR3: CASSLTGLFGKLFF. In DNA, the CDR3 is TGTGCCAGCAGTCTTACAGGGCTGTTCGGAAAACTGTTTTTT.

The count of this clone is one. The CDR3 bases are TGTGCCACCAGCAGAGGAGGGATAGGGGGACGCAACGAGCAGTACTTC. Translation: CATSRGGIGGRNEQYF. V usage is TRBV15 and J usage is TRBJ2-7; D might be TRBD1 (6 bases). Germline V lookup: CDR1 LNHNV, CDR2 YYDKDF (reference sequence). The CDR3 loop spans 16 amino acids. V dropped 1 base and J dropped 5 bases, with 18 bases sitting between them.

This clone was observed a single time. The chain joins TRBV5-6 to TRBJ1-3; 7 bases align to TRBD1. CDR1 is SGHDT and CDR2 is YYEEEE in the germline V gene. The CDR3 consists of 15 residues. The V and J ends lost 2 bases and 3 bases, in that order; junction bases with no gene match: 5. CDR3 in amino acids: CASSFYDRDGNTIYF. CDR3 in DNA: TGTGCCAGCAGCTTTTACGACAGGGATGGAAACACCATATATTTT.

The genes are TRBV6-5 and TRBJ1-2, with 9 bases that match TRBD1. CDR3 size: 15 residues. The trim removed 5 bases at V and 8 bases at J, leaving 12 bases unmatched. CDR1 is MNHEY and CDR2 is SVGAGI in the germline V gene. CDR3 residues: CASSTTGGAVRGYTF. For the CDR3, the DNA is TGTGCCAGCAGTACCACAGGGGGCGCAGTACGAGGCTACACCTTC.

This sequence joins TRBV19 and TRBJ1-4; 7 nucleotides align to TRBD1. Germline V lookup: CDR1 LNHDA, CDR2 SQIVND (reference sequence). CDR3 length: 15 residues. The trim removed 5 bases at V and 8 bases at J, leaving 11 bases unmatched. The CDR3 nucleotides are TGTGCCAGTAGTTCTGAGGGGGCCTCGAGGGAAAAACTGTTTTTT. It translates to CASSSEGASREKLFF.

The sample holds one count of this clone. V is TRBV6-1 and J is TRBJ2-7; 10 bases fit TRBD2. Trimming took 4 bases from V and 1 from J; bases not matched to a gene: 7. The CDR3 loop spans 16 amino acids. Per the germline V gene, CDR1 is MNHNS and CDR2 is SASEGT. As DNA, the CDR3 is TGTGCCAGCAGTGTCTCCCGGACTAGCGGTTCCTACGAGCAGTACTTC. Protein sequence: CASSVSRTSGSYEQYF.